The sample holds many counts of the clone carrying this T cell receptor beta chain. TCR cDNA molecules each carried a unique molecular identifier. TCRdb called the 5' RACE reads again in MiXCR, with one record for every CDR3 protein. The data hold more than 9,000 distinct CDR3 sequences, with 6.2% observed a single time. This CDR3 has 14 residues. Trimming took 0 bases from V and 0 from J, leaving 8 bases between them. CDR1 is GTSNPN and CDR2 is SVGIG in the germline V gene (reference sequence). Documented time point: sample taken at primary tumor resection. The authors sequenced whole RNA from tumor, nontumor lung or frozen PBMC without sorting. Donation came from around 77 patients with untreated early-stage non-small cell lung cancer. The record originates from a study of spatial heterogeneity in lung cancer. Study overall: Detection consistently captured more beta-chain sequences than alpha-chain sequences.

Sequenced here: normal lung tissue next to the tumor, sampled at surgery. This sequence was found in a male donor with early-stage non-small cell lung cancer. The chain links TRBV30 to TRBJ1-2, with D hard to call. The CDR3 loop is CAWSVKVPNYGYTF. The DNA for the CDR3 is TGTGCCTGGAGTGTTAAAGTCCCTAACTATGGCTACACCTTC. Combining the CDR3 with reference TRBV30 and TRBJ1-2 gives the whole variable domain SQTIHQWPATLVQPVGSPLSLECTVEGTSNPNLYWYRQAAGRGLQLLFYSVGIGQISSEVPQNLSASRPQDRQFILSSKKLLLSDSGFYLCAWSVKVPNYGYTFGSGTRLTVV.